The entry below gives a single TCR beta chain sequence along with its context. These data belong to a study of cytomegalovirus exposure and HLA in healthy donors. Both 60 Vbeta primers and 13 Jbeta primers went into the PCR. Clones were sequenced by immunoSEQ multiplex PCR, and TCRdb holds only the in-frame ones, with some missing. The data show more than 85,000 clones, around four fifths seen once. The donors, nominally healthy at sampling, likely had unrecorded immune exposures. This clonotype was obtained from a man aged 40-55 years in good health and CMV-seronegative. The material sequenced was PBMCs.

CDR3 DNA sequence: TGTGCCTGGAGTTGGGGAGGGATGAACACTGAAGCTTTCTTT. It yields the protein CAWSWGGMNTEAFF. V and J are TRBV30 and TRBJ1-1; D gene ambiguous. The CDR3 has 14 amino acids. The germline gives CDR1 GTSNPN, CDR2 SVGIG (reference sequence). V gave up 2 bases and J gave up 0 bases, with 10 bases separating them.